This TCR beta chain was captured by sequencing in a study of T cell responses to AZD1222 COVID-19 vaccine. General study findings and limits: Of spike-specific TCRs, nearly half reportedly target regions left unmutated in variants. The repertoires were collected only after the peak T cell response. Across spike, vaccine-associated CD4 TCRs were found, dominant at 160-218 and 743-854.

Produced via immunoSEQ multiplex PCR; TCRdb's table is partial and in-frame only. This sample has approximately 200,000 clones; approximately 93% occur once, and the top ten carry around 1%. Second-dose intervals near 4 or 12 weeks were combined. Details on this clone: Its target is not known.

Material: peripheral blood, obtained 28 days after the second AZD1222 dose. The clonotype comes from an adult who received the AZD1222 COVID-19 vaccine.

DNA for the CDR3: TGTGCCAGCAGTTTATCCGAGGAGGCCTACAATGAGCAGTTCTTC. This translates into CASSLSEEAYNEQFF. The chain carries TRBV7-9 and TRBJ2-1, with D tentatively TRBD2 (5 bases). There are 15 residues in the CDR3. The V gene's germline CDR1 is SEHNR and CDR2 FQNEAQ (reference sequence). Trimming pared 6 bases from V and 2 bases from J, leaving 14 bases between.